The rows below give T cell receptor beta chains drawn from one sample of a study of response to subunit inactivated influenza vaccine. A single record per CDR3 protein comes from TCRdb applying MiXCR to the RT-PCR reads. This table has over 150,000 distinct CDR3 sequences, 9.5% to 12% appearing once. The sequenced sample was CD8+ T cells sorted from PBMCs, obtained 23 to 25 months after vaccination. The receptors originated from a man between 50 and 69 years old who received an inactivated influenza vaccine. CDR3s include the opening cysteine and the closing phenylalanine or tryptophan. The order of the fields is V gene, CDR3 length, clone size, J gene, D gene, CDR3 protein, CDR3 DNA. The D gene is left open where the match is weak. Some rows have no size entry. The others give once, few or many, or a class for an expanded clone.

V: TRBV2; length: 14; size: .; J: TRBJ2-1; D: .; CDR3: CASSVTDTYNEQFF; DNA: TGTGCCAGCAGTGTTACAGACACTTACAATGAGCAGTTCTTC
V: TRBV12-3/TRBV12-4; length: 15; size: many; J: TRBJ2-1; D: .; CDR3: CASSLVGGYNNEQFF; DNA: TGTGCCAGCAGTTTAGTGGGAGGTTACAACAATGAGCAGTTCTTC
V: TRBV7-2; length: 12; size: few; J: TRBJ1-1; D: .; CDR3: CASTWGTTEAFF; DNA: TGTGCCAGCACCTGGGGGACCACTGAAGCTTTCTTT
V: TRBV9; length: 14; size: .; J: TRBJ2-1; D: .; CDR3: CASSLPGSAPEQFF; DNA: TGTGCCAGCAGCCTCCCGGGATCAGCCCCCGAGCAGTTCTTC
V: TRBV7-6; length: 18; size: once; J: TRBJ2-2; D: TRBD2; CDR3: CASSLDVLAGANTGELFF; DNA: TGTGCCAGCAGCTTGGACGTACTAGCGGGAGCTAACACCGGGGAGCTGTTTTTT
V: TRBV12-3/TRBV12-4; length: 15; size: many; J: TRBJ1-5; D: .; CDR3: CASSFELSPNQPQHF; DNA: TGTGCCAGCAGTTTTGAACTATCCCCCAATCAGCCCCAGCATTTT
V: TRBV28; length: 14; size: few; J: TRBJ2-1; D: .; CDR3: CASSRGRNSNEQFF; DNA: TGTGCCAGCAGTCGTGGACGGAATTCCAATGAGCAGTTCTTC
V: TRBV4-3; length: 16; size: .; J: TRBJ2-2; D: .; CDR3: CASSQDGSANTGELFF; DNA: TGCGCCAGCAGCCAAGATGGGTCAGCAAACACCGGGGAGCTGTTTTTT
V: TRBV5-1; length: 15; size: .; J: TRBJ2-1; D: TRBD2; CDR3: CASSLLGGKYNEQFF; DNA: TGCGCCAGCAGCTTGTTGGGGGGGAAATACAATGAGCAGTTCTTC
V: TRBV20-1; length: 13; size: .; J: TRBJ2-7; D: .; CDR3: CSASSDSSYEQYF; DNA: TGCAGTGCTAGCTCGGACAGCTCCTACGAGCAGTACTTC
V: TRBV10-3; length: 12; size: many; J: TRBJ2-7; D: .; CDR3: CAIGDPIYEQYF; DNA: TGTGCCATCGGGGACCCAATCTACGAGCAGTACTTC
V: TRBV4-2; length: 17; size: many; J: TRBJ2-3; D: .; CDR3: CASSQARAGFAPDTQYF; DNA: TGTGCCAGCAGCCAAGCGAGGGCGGGGTTTGCGCCAGATACGCAGTATTTT
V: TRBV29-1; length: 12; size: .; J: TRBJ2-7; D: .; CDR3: CSVLQEGYEQYF; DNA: TGCAGCGTACTCCAGGAGGGCTACGAGCAGTACTTC
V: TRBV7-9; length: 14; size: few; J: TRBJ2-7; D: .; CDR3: CASSSSTRIYEQYF; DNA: TGTGCCAGCAGCTCTTCCACTAGAATCTATGAGCAGTACTTC
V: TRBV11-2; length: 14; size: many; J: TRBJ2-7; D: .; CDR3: CASSLEYSDYEQYF; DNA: TGTGCCAGCAGCTTAGAATACTCAGACTACGAGCAGTACTTC
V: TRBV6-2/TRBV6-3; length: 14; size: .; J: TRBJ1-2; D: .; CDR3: CASSPTPTNYGHTF; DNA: TGTGCCAGCAGTCCGACCCCTACTAACTATGGCCACACCTTC
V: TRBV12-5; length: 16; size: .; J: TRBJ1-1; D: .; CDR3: CASGLLTGGLNTEAFF; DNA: TGTGCTAGTGGTTTGTTGACGGGGGGATTGAACACTGAAGCTTTCTTT